The 3 T cell receptor beta chains below all came from one sample that was sequenced in a study of Ad26.COV2.S vaccination and SARS-CoV-2 variants (dated by TCRdb to the early 2020s). Library creation used the immunoSEQ multiplex PCR assay. TCRdb mirrors the immuneACCESS table, restricted to in-frame sequences. Some clones are absent from its copies; in checked studies, under half trace to an unresolved V gene, and the reason for the others is unknown. The sample table records approximately 400,000 clones; 85% of these occur just once. The top ten constitute about 3.3% of the sample. In the paper's terms, the treatment or condition label means: around 19 received Ad26.COV2.S at low or high dose, single or two shots; about 5 received placebo; per-sample allocation not given. For vaccine and placebo recipients, repertoires were sequenced using samples collected on day 63 after the first injection.

This sample comprised peripheral blood, obtained in a trial of Ad26.COV2.S vaccine versus placebo. All receptors derive from a person aged 18-65 years who received the Ad26.COV2.S COVID-19 vaccine or a placebo.

The chain has TRBV7-2 and TRBJ2-3, with 14 bases lining up with TRBD2. V shed 5 bases and J 0 bases; nucleotides not matched to a gene: 7. Germline CDR1 and CDR2: SGHTA and FQGNSA. This CDR3 spans 18 amino acids. The CDR3 coding sequence is TGTGCCAGCAGCCGGGGACTAGCGGGAGTCTCGAGCACAGATACGCAGTATTTT. Amino acid sequence: CASSRGLAGVSSTDTQYF.

The chain is built from TRBV10-3 and TRBJ2-3; D not resolved. Trimming removed 1 base at V and 1 base at J, with 12 bases between. The CDR3 is 16 residues long. CDR1 and CDR2 from the germline V gene are ENHRY and SYGVKD. This chain's CDR3 is CAISEYVGQGTDTQYF. The CDR3 DNA is TGTGCCATCAGTGAGTATGTGGGCCAGGGCACAGATACGCAGTATTTT.

The rearrangement joins TRBV7-2 to TRBJ2-7; 10 bases line up with TRBD2. The CDR3 extends over 14 amino acids. CDR1 SGHTA and CDR2 FQGNSA come from the germline V gene. The junction had 2 bases not matched to a gene; V was cut back by 5 bases and J by 1 base. CDR3 DNA sequence: TGTGCCAGCAGCCCTAGCGGGGGTTCCTACGAGCAGTACTTC. Protein: CASSPSGGSYEQYF.